Below, 28 T cell receptor beta chains from the same sample are listed, as sequenced in a study of control samples from healthy donors and cancer patients. The assay was immunoSEQ multiplex PCR, and TCRdb's table has in-frame clones only and misses some. This sample has tens of thousands of clones, with 80% to 95% found just once. Input material: PBMCs. The receptors shown here come from a woman aged 40-49 years with head and neck cancer.

The chain has TRBV19 and TRBJ2-4; possible D gene TRBD2, 6 bases. The CDR3 runs 21 residues. The V gene lost 5 bases and the J gene lost 1 base, with 30 bases spanning the gap. The V gene's germline CDR1 is LNHDA and CDR2 SQIVND (reference sequence). The CDR3 DNA follows: TGTGCCAGTAGTCCACTGACTTCAGGGTTGATGGGGGGAACGGCCAAAAACATTCAGTACTTC. Translation gives CASSPLTSGLMGGTAKNIQYF.

This sequence joins TRBV18 and TRBJ2-7; 10 bases map to TRBD1. Looked up from germline, CDR1 is KGHSH and CDR2 is LQKENI. The V segment lost 5 bases and the J segment 3 bases; nucleotides outside the gene matches: 4. The CDR3 contains 14 residues. The CDR3 reads CASSGQGVLYEQYF. The DNA for the CDR3 is TGTGCCAGCTCAGGACAGGGGGTACTCTACGAGCAGTACTTC.

The chain joins TRBV11-2 to TRBJ2-1, with 10 bases that match TRBD2. The V segment lost 5 bases and the J segment 7 bases; nucleotides outside the gene matches: 8. CDR1 and CDR2 from the germline V gene are SGHAT and FQNNGV. The CDR3 consists of 15 residues. CDR3 coding DNA: TGTGCCAGCAGCCACCAACTAGCGGGAAGGAATGAGCAGTTCTTC. Translating it yields CASSHQLAGRNEQFF.

The sample holds one count of this clone. The chain's CDR3 is CATPSVLGEQYF. CDR3 DNA sequence: TGTGCCACCCCGTCCGTATTGGGCGAGCAGTACTTC. The V call is TRBV7-9, the J call TRBJ2-7; D remains ambiguous. Trimming shortened V by 10 bases and J by 6 bases, and 16 bases separated the two germline ends. CDR1 and CDR2 (germline): SEHNR, FQNEAQ (reference sequence). CDR3 size: 12 residues.

This chain uses TRBV27 with TRBJ1-2; D is uncertain. V was trimmed by 2 bases and J by 8 bases, leaving 18 bases between them. This CDR3 has 15 residues. Germline V lookup: CDR1 MNHEY, CDR2 SMNVEV (reference sequence). CDR3 DNA: TGTGCCAGCAGTTTAACCCCGACAAGAGCTATAGGCTACACCTTC. As protein: CASSLTPTRAIGYTF.

The gene calls are TRBV19 and TRBJ1-2; TRBD1 matches 7 bases. The germline V gene encodes CDR1 LNHDA and CDR2 SQIVND (reference sequence). The CDR3 is 11 amino acids. The J segment lost 12 bases and the V segment lost 6 bases, leaving 7 bases of the junction unmatched. CDR3 coding DNA: TGTGCCAGTAGAAAAGACAGGGCCCACACCTTC. Translating it yields CASRKDRAHTF.

J is TRBJ2-2 and V is TRBV27, with D perhaps TRBD1 (6 bases). The CDR3 loop spans 15 amino acids. From germline, CDR1 is MNHEY and CDR2 SMNVEV (reference sequence). V was cut by 2 bases and J by 6 bases, with 13 bases left in between. CDR3 protein: CASSLMQGYSGELFF. The CDR3 region has the DNA TGTGCCAGCAGTTTAATGCAGGGGTATTCCGGGGAGCTGTTTTTT.

The sample holds a few counts of this clone. The V and J genes are TRBV4-1 and TRBJ2-7; 16 bases are shared with TRBD2. The CDR3 sequence is 20 residues long. The trim removed 0 bases at V and 0 bases at J, leaving 8 bases unmatched. The germline V gene has CDR1 MGHRA and CDR2 YSYEKL. The CDR3 DNA is TGCGCCAGCAGCCAAGAGGCGGGACTAGCGGGGGGGTCCCACTCCTACGAGCAGTACTTC. Protein product: CASSQEAGLAGGSHSYEQYF.

This clone was counted a few times. The gene calls are TRBV4-1 and TRBJ2-7; the D is unclear. Germline V gene sequence: CDR1 MGHRA, CDR2 YSYEKL. The CDR3 loop spans 14 amino acids. V lost 3 bases, J lost 6 bases, and 15 bases lay in between. The CDR3 loop is CASSHPLRGREQYF. Written as DNA, the CDR3 is TGCGCCAGCAGCCACCCCCTGCGAGGTCGCGAGCAGTACTTC.

The chain recombines TRBV9 with TRBJ2-1; 14 nucleotides align to TRBD2. Per germline, CDR1 SGDLS and CDR2 YYNGEE. The CDR3 is 15 residues long. V lost 4 bases to trimming and J lost 7 bases; unmatched junction nucleotides: 4. The CDR3 region has the DNA TGTGCCAGCAGCTTGACTAGCGGGGGGGCTAATGAGCAGTTCTTC. It yields the protein CASSLTSGGANEQFF.

V is TRBV7-3 and J is TRBJ2-1; D gene unclear. The CDR3 has 13 amino acids. The ends were cut back, 5 bases at V and 4 bases at J, with 9 bases in the middle. Germline V lookup: CDR1 SGHTA, CDR2 FQGTGA. Here the CDR3 reads CASSPPPYNEQFF. The CDR3 DNA reads as TGTGCCAGCAGCCCCCCCCCATACAATGAGCAGTTCTTC.

The chain uses TRBV6-5 and TRBJ2-1; D ambiguous. The germline CDR1 and CDR2 sequences are MNHEY and SVGAGI. V was trimmed by 10 bases and J by 3 bases, leaving 19 bases between them. The CDR3 spans 15 residues. CDR3 loop: CATRFDQSFYNEQFF. In DNA form, the CDR3 reads TGTGCCACCCGATTCGACCAGTCCTTCTACAATGAGCAGTTCTTC.

The gene calls are TRBV2 and TRBJ1-5; 10 bases align to TRBD1. This CDR3 has 19 residues. Germline loops: CDR1 SNHLY, CDR2 FYNNEI. J was trimmed by 0 bases and V by 6 bases; bases with no gene match: 14. The CDR3 sequence is CASSSGGDRGFYSNQPQHF. The CDR3 DNA sequence: TGTGCCAGCAGCTCAGGCGGGGACAGGGGTTTTTATAGCAATCAGCCCCAGCATTTT.

The rearrangement links TRBV7-9 to TRBJ2-2, with unresolved D. Deletions cut 0 bases from V and 0 bases from J, with 8 bases between. This CDR3 spans 16 amino acids. Germline values: CDR1 SEHNR, CDR2 FQNEAQ (reference sequence). CDR3 sequence (DNA): TGTGCCAGCAGCTTAGCCTTCAGTGCGAACACCGGGGAGCTGTTTTTT. This sequence encodes CASSLAFSANTGELFF.

V gene TRBV11-3 combines with J gene TRBJ2-1, with TRBD1 as a possible D gene (6 bases). The CDR3 is made up of 13 amino acids. Germline values: CDR1 SGHNT, CDR2 YENEEA. V lost 0 bases to trimming and J lost 10 bases, with 10 bases between them. CDR3 in DNA: TGTGCCAGCAGCTTAGAGGGGGCGCGGGAGCAGTTCTTC. Residues: CASSLEGAREQFF.

The chain recombines TRBV18 with TRBJ1-2, with TRBD1 as a possible D gene (5 bases). The germline CDR1 and CDR2 sequences are KGHSH and LQKENI. The CDR3 spans 15 residues. Trimming left V 2 bases short and J 4 bases short, with 14 bases between. CDR3 in amino acids: CASSPSTDLLYGYTF. CDR3 DNA: TGTGCCAGCTCACCATCGACAGACCTCCTCTATGGCTACACCTTC.

In its sample, this clone was seen a few times. This chain joins TRBV7-9 and TRBJ1-3; D unresolved. CDR3 length: 15 amino acids. Germline values: CDR1 SEHNR, CDR2 FQNEAQ (reference sequence). V was shortened by 5 bases and J by 4 bases, with 15 bases between the two germline ends. The CDR3 DNA is TGTGCCAGCAGCCGATCAGGAAGGGAGGGAAACACCATATATTTT. Translating gives CASSRSGREGNTIYF. The variable domain in full, with the rest retrieved from reference TRBV7-9 and TRBJ1-3, is DTGVSQNPRHKITKRGQNVTFRCDPISEHNRLYWYRQTLGQGPEFLTYFQNEAQLEKSRLLSDRFSAERPKGSFSTLEIQRTEQGDSAMYLCASSRSGREGNTIYFGEGSWLTVV.

The genes are TRBV6-5 and TRBJ2-7; D possibly corresponds to TRBD2 (6 bases). This CDR3 spans 13 amino acids. V gave up 8 bases and J gave up 1 base, with 12 bases separating them. CDR1 MNHEY and CDR2 SVGAGI come from the germline V gene. The CDR3 sequence is CASGTPSSYEQYF. The CDR3 DNA reads as TGTGCCAGCGGGACTCCTTCATCCTACGAGCAGTACTTC.

A few counts support this clone. V and J are TRBV5-4 and TRBJ1-1; D might be TRBD1 (5 bases). V was pared by 4 bases and J by 4 bases, with 14 bases between. This CDR3 region has 14 residues. The V gene's germline CDR1 is SGHNT and CDR2 YYREEE (reference sequence). The CDR3 sequence is CASSPHGGSTEAFF. CDR3 nucleotide sequence: TGTGCCAGCAGCCCCCACGGGGGTAGCACTGAAGCTTTCTTT.

The V call is TRBV27, the J call TRBJ2-3, with D tentatively TRBD2 (5 bases). The CDR3 sequence is 13 residues long. V was shortened by 6 bases and J by 0 bases, with 7 bases between the two germline ends. The germline V gene has CDR1 MNHEY and CDR2 SMNVEV (reference sequence). The CDR3 coding sequence is TGTGCCAGCAGGCGGGCCAGCACAGATACGCAGTATTTT. The encoded protein is CASRRASTDTQYF.

The J gene is TRBJ1-2, the V gene TRBV27; 9 positions agree with TRBD1. CDR3 size: 15 residues. Trimming removed 4 bases from V and 2 bases from J; junction bases left unmatched: 5. CDR1 and CDR2 (germline): MNHEY, SMNVEV (reference sequence). The CDR3 protein is CASSSAGTGNYGYTF. The CDR3 DNA reads as TGTGCCAGCAGTTCGGCCGGGACAGGGAACTATGGCTACACCTTC.

To note about this clone: Its ends do not fully match the called genes, so a read error is possible. The rearrangement uses TRBV3-1 (or the pseudogene TRBV3-2) and TRBJ2-7; D is possibly TRBD1 (6 bases). CDR1 LGHDT and CDR2 YNNKEL come from the germline V gene (reference sequence). The CDR3 has 16 residues. In nucleotides, the CDR3 is TGTGCCAGCAGCAAAGAATGGGACATAACGTTCCACGAGCAGTACTTC. It specifies CASSKEWDITFHEQYF.

The chain combines TRBV5-1 with TRBJ2-7; D possibly corresponds to TRBD2 (5 bases). Germline lookup yields CDR1 SGHRS and CDR2 YFSETQ. CDR3 length: 14 amino acids. V lost 2 bases, J lost 3 bases, and 12 bases lay in between. The CDR3 DNA is TGCGCCAGCAGCTTCCGGGGATCGTTCTACGAGCAGTACTTC. It codes for CASSFRGSFYEQYF.

This clone was found a few times. The J gene is TRBJ1-5, the V gene TRBV19; D not certain. CDR3 length: 13 amino acids. Trimming took 5 bases from V and 4 from J, leaving 9 bases between them. From germline, CDR1 is LNHDA and CDR2 SQIVND (reference sequence). The CDR3 DNA follows: TGTGCCAGTAGTTTTCCGACTAATCAGCCCCAGCATTTT. Protein sequence: CASSFPTNQPQHF.

The chain employs TRBV7-9 and TRBJ2-2; D is unclear. The germline gives CDR1 SEHNR, CDR2 FQNEAQ (reference sequence). The ends were cut back, 2 bases at V and 0 bases at J, with 7 bases in the middle. CDR3 length: 15 residues. CDR3 protein: CASSLLSANTGELFF. In DNA, the CDR3 is TGTGCCAGCAGCTTATTGTCAGCGAACACCGGGGAGCTGTTTTTT.

This chain uses TRBV28 with TRBJ2-5, with 9 bases matching TRBD1. The CDR3 totals 12 residues. With V trimmed by 6 bases and J by 4 bases, 0 bases remained unmatched. Germline V gene data show CDR1 as MDHEN and CDR2 as SYDVKM. CDR3 protein: CASRGQGETQYF. The CDR3 bases are TGTGCCAGCAGGGGACAGGGAGAGACCCAGTACTTC.

The chain employs TRBV28 and TRBJ2-7; possibly TRBD1 or TRBD2 for D (5 bases each). Trimming stripped 3 bases from V and 2 bases from J, with 8 bases between. The CDR3 consists of 13 residues. Germline V gene data show CDR1 as MDHEN and CDR2 as SYDVKM. The CDR3: CASSFTGPYEQYF. As DNA, the CDR3 is TGTGCCAGCAGTTTTACGGGACCCTACGAGCAGTACTTC.

The rearrangement joins TRBV30 to TRBJ1-1, with TRBD1 identical over 7 bases. The germline V gene encodes CDR1 GTSNPN and CDR2 SVGIG (reference sequence). Unmatched junction bases numbered 0, after V lost 1 base and J lost 1 base. The CDR3 runs 13 residues. CDR3 sequence reads: CAWSGTGNTEAFF. CDR3 bases: TGTGCCTGGAGTGGGACAGGGAACACTGAAGCTTTCTTT.